These 10 T cell receptor beta chains were sequenced from one sample in a study of OX40 agonist ivuxolimab in advanced cancers. Profiled with immunoSEQ multiplex PCR; TCRdb holds only in-frame clones, not every one. The data hold about 73,000 clones, with about 90% observed a single time. The input for sequencing was CD4+ or CD8+ T cells sorted from blood, taken in a trial of the OX40 agonist ivuxolimab. These receptors all come from an adult with an advanced solid tumor such as melanoma, head and neck, liver or kidney cancer.

This chain joins TRBV14 and TRBJ1-6; TRBD1 might be the D (5 bases). The CDR3 is 13 amino acids. The V and J ends lost 3 bases and 9 bases respectively, with 9 bases between them. Germline V CDR1 and CDR2: SGHDN, FVKESK. DNA of the CDR3: TGTGCCAGCAGCCAGACCACAGGTTCACCCCTCCACTTT. It is translated as CASSQTTGSPLHF.

This chain links TRBV5-1 with TRBJ1-4, with TRBD1 matching 10 bases. V was pared by 4 bases and J by 6 bases, with 3 bases of the junction left unmatched. Looked up from germline, CDR1 is SGHRS and CDR2 is YFSETQ. This CDR3 has 14 amino acids. CDR3 bases: TGCGCCAGCAGCCTGACAGGGGGCGATGAAAAACTGTTTTTT. It yields the protein CASSLTGGDEKLFF.

The chain couples TRBV9 to TRBJ2-2, with D hard to call. This CDR3 has 13 amino acids. V shed 0 bases and J shed 7 bases, with 7 bases lying between them. CDR1 SGDLS and CDR2 YYNGEE come from the germline V gene. As DNA, the CDR3 is TGTGCCAGCAGCGTAGCTATGGACGGGGAGCTGTTTTTT. This sequence encodes CASSVAMDGELFF.

The chain couples TRBV6-4 to TRBJ1-1, with 7 positions matching TRBD1. CDR3 length: 14 amino acids. Trimming at V came to 6 bases and at J to 3 bases, leaving 7 bases not matched to a gene. The germline V gene has CDR1 MRHNA and CDR2 SNTAGT. CDR3 residues: CASRRQGWDTEAFF. CDR3 nucleotides: TGTGCCAGCAGACGACAGGGATGGGACACTGAAGCTTTCTTT.

This rearrangement joins TRBV19 to TRBJ1-3; 9 nucleotides match TRBD1. The germline V gene has CDR1 LNHDA and CDR2 SQIVND (reference sequence). The V and J ends lost 6 bases and 7 bases, in that order; junction bases with no gene match: 4. This CDR3 spans 13 amino acids. The CDR3 sequence: CASRRTGANTIYF. CDR3 nucleotides: TGTGCCAGTAGAAGGACAGGGGCGAACACCATATATTTT. Combining the CDR3 with reference TRBV19 and TRBJ1-3 gives the whole variable domain DGGITQSPKYLFRKEGQNVTLSCEQNLNHDAMYWYRQDPGQGLRLIYYSQIVNDFQKGDIAEGYSVSREKKESFPLTVTSAQKNPTAFYLCASRRTGANTIYFGEGSWLTVV.

The rearrangement links TRBV5-5 to TRBJ2-4; TRBD2 is a possible D gene (6 bases). There are 15 residues in the CDR3. The ends were cut back, 1 base at V and 8 bases at J, with 16 bases in the middle. Germline V gene data show CDR1 as SGHKS and CDR2 as YYEKEE (reference sequence). This CDR3 is CASSLLSGRRDIQYF. DNA of the CDR3: TGTGCCAGCAGCTTGTTATCAGGGAGGAGGGACATTCAGTACTTC.

DNA for the CDR3: TGTGCCAGCAGTGCTCCTAGGGTCGGGGCGGCTGAAGCTTTCTTT. This gives the protein CASSAPRVGAAEAFF. This chain connects TRBV6-1 to TRBJ1-1, with a tentative D call TRBD1 (5 bases). Germline V CDR1 and CDR2: MNHNS, SASEGT. V lost 4 bases to trimming and J lost 6 bases, with 18 bases between them. This CDR3 has 15 residues.

In the case of this clone: This sample also contains other DNA sequences that code for the same CDR3. V is TRBV11-2 and J is TRBJ1-4; D gene unclear. The ends were cut back, 5 bases at V and 2 bases at J, with 3 bases in the middle. The CDR3 sequence is 12 residues long. Germline V CDR1 and CDR2: SGHAT, FQNNGV. The CDR3 protein is CASSLTNEKLFF. The CDR3, as DNA: TGTGCCAGCAGCCTCACTAATGAAAAACTGTTTTTT.

The chain employs TRBV4-2 and TRBJ1-3, with a weak D call TRBD1 (6 bases). There are 16 residues in the CDR3. CDR1 and CDR2 from the germline V gene are LGHNA and YNFKEQ. V dropped 1 base and J dropped 8 bases, with 18 bases sitting between them. The CDR3 sequence is CASSQVVGAVGDTIYF. CDR3 bases: TGTGCCAGCAGCCAAGTAGTGGGGGCGGTGGGGGACACCATATATTTT.

The DNA for the CDR3 is TGTGCCAGCTCACCATTCCGTCGGGGCAGCACAGATACGCAGTATTTT. Its translation is CASSPFRRGSTDTQYF. J is TRBJ2-3 and V is TRBV18; D tentatively fits TRBD1 or TRBD2 (5 bases each). Germline CDR1 reads KGHSH; CDR2 reads LQKENI. This CDR3 region has 16 residues. V gave up 2 bases and J gave up 0 bases, with 12 bases separating them.